Below, 25 T cell receptor beta chains from the same sample are listed, as sequenced in a study of regulatory T cells in long-lasting Graves disease. Time point of the sample: newly diagnosed GD, antithyroid drugs for less than 3 months. The TCR library used RNA extracted from PBMCs. Researchers made TCR beta libraries by using iRepertoire HTBI primers and running Arm-PCR on CDR3 regions. Using its own MiXCR run on the multiplex PCR reads, TCRdb lists one record per CDR3 protein. The repertoire includes some 490,000 distinct CDR3 sequences, approximately 12% of them detected once, and approximately 9% sits in the top ten. This sample also belongs to another study, concerning T cells in Graves' hyperthyroidism and ophthalmopathy.

The specimen comprised peripheral blood mononuclear cells (PBMCs), sampled at new diagnosis, from a patient treated with antithyroid drugs. The receptors originated from a woman aged 25 to 39 with Graves disease.

This clonotype appeared a few times. The V call is TRBV7-3, the J call TRBJ1-1; D uncertain. The CDR3 runs to 13 residues. From germline, CDR1 is SGHTA and CDR2 FQGTGA. Trimming removed 2 bases at V and 3 bases at J, with 7 bases between. The chain's CDR3 is CASSLEYDTEAFF. The DNA for the CDR3 is TGTGCCAGCAGCTTAGAGTACGACACTGAAGCTTTCTTT.

This clonotype was seen at least ten times. The chain links TRBV12-3 or TRBV12-4 to TRBJ2-7; 9 nucleotides line up with TRBD2. This CDR3 spans 15 amino acids. The ends lost 5 bases at V and 1 base at J; junction bases unmatched: 6. For the CDR3, the DNA is TGTGCCAGCAGTCGTAAAAGCGGGAGGTCCTACGAGCAGTACTTC. Its protein is CASSRKSGRSYEQYF.

This clonotype appeared many times. The CDR3 DNA reads TGTGCCAGCAGTTACTCGAGTAGGCGAAATCAGCCCCAGCATTTT. The encoded protein is CASSYSSRRNQPQHF. This chain joins TRBV6-5 and TRBJ1-5; D is ambiguous. The CDR3 has 15 amino acids. Per germline, CDR1 MNHEY and CDR2 SVGAGI. Trimming took off 0 bases at V and 4 bases at J, with 10 bases between the two ends.

This clonotype has a handful of counts. The rearrangement links TRBV6-1 to TRBJ1-1; the D is unclear. Germline CDR1 is MNHNS and CDR2 is SASEGT. CDR3 size: 15 residues. V was cut by 8 bases and J by 5 bases, with 21 bases left in between. CDR3: CASRCLDGRWTEAFF. CDR3 in DNA: TGTGCCAGCCGCTGTCTTGACGGGAGGTGGACTGAAGCTTTCTTT.

This clonotype was observed a few times. At one end, the junction sequence differs from germline, possibly due to a read error. This rearrangement joins TRBV28 to TRBJ2-1; unclear D gene. Germline CDR1 reads MDHEN; CDR2 reads SYDVKM. The CDR3 covers 13 residues. CDR3 amino acids: CASSLLNDNERFF. The CDR3, as DNA: TGTGCCAGCAGTTTGTTGAACGACAATGAGCGGTTCTTC.

In its sample, this clonotype was seen many times. V usage is TRBV27 and J usage is TRBJ2-2, with TRBD1 matching over 8 bases. The CDR3 length is 15 residues. V shed 3 bases and J 5 bases; nucleotides not matched to a gene: 5. Germline assignment: CDR1 MNHEY and CDR2 SMNVEV (reference sequence). The CDR3, as DNA: TGTGCCAGCAGTTTTCAGGGGGCAGGTACCGGGGAGCTGTTTTTT. Amino acid sequence: CASSFQGAGTGELFF.

This clonotype has a count of ten or more. The chain employs TRBV9 and TRBJ1-2; D not certain. V was trimmed by 5 bases and J by 6 bases, leaving 20 bases between them. Per the germline V gene, CDR1 is SGDLS and CDR2 is YYNGEE. The CDR3 totals 15 residues. CDR3 DNA sequence: TGTGCCAGCAGTCCCGGAGTGGAGGGTCTGGATGGCTACACCTTC. This gives the protein CASSPGVEGLDGYTF. The full variable domain, completed using reference TRBV9 and TRBJ1-2, is DSGVTQTPKHLITATGQRVTLRCSPRSGDLSVYWYQQSLDQGLQFLIQYYNGEERAKGNILERFSAQQFPDLHSELNLSSLELGDSALYFCASSPGVEGLDGYTFGSGTRLTVV.

V gene TRBV7-6 combines with J gene TRBJ2-3; D remains ambiguous. The CDR3 has 16 residues. Germline V CDR1 and CDR2: SGHVS, FNYEAQ. Trimming removed 1 base at V and 0 bases at J, with 11 bases between. The CDR3, as DNA: TGTGCCAGCAGCTTAGAGCCTTTAACTAGCACAGATACGCAGTATTTT. Residues: CASSLEPLTSTDTQYF.

V and J are TRBV20-1 and TRBJ1-1; 10 bases match TRBD1. CDR1 and CDR2 from the germline V gene are DFQATT and SNEGSKA (reference sequence). The CDR3 contains 14 residues. V lost 6 bases to trimming and J lost 3 bases; unmatched junction nucleotides: 7. The CDR3 here is CSAPDRGRDTEAFF. The CDR3 coding sequence is TGCAGTGCACCAGACAGGGGGCGGGACACTGAAGCTTTCTTT.

This clonotype has at least ten counts. The CDR3 reads CASSIGGVTYNEQFF. The CDR3 DNA is TGTGCCAGTAGTATCGGGGGAGTGACCTACAATGAGCAGTTCTTC. The chain employs TRBV19 and TRBJ2-1; possibly TRBD2 for D (6 bases). Germline V gene sequence: CDR1 LNHDA, CDR2 SQIVND (reference sequence). Trimming removed 3 bases at V and 2 bases at J, with 11 bases between. CDR3 length: 15 amino acids.

The chain uses TRBV10-3 and TRBJ2-7; 7 nucleotides match TRBD1. The CDR3 is 15 residues long. The trim removed 5 bases at V and 1 base at J, leaving 8 bases unmatched. Per the germline V gene, CDR1 is ENHRY and CDR2 is SYGVKD. CDR3: CAISSNMDRSYEQYF. CDR3 nucleotides: TGTGCCATCAGTTCAAATATGGACAGGTCCTACGAGCAGTACTTC.

This chain links TRBV19 with TRBJ2-1; 11 bases match TRBD2. Germline lookup yields CDR1 LNHDA and CDR2 SQIVND (reference sequence). The CDR3 contains 19 residues. The trim removed 8 bases at V and 5 bases at J, leaving 20 bases unmatched. The CDR3: CASRPMGLAARHSHNEQFF. The CDR3 DNA follows: TGTGCCAGTCGTCCTATGGGACTAGCGGCAAGGCATTCCCACAATGAGCAGTTCTTC.

Here the CDR3 DNA reads TGTGCCACCAGTGACCCCGGGACTAGCGGGAGCTATGAGCAGTTCTTC. Protein: CATSDPGTSGSYEQFF. J is TRBJ2-1 and V is TRBV24-1, with 14 bases identical to TRBD2. The germline V gene has CDR1 KGHDR and CDR2 SFDVKD. Unmatched junction bases numbered 6, after V lost 4 bases and J lost 8 bases. This CDR3 has 16 residues.

This clonotype was counted ten times or more. J is TRBJ2-1 and V is TRBV6-5; D remains unclear. Germline values: CDR1 MNHEY, CDR2 SVGAGI. Trimming took 4 bases from V and 9 from J, leaving 10 bases between them. This CDR3 has 12 amino acids. CDR3 region: CASSSIEREQFF. DNA for the CDR3: TGTGCCAGCAGTTCTATAGAACGTGAGCAGTTCTTC.

This clonotype was seen a few times. This chain uses TRBV7-6 with TRBJ2-5; D gene unclear. Germline-derived CDR1 and CDR2 are SGHVS and FNYEAQ. The V end was cut by 0 bases, the J end by 5 bases, with 7 bases between. The CDR3 spans 13 residues. DNA for the CDR3: TGTGCCAGCAGCTTAGCCCACGGGGAGACCCAGTACTTC. This sequence encodes CASSLAHGETQYF.

This clonotype was seen repeatedly, ten times or more. The chain has TRBV30 and TRBJ1-5; 9 nucleotides match TRBD1. V dropped 4 bases and J dropped 2; count of bases not matched to a gene: 9. CDR1 GTSNPN and CDR2 SVGIG come from the germline V gene (reference sequence). There are 16 residues in the CDR3. Written as DNA, the CDR3 is TGTGCCTGGACCGGACAGGGGATTGTGGGCAATCAGCCCCAGCATTTT. It yields the protein CAWTGQGIVGNQPQHF.

At least ten counts were recorded for this clonotype. The V gene is TRBV29-1, the J gene TRBJ2-7; TRBD1 or TRBD2 may be the D gene (6 bases each). This CDR3 is built from 14 residues. Deletions cut 2 bases from V and 6 bases from J, with 17 bases between. Per the germline V gene, CDR1 is SQVTM and CDR2 is ANQGSEA. The CDR3 region has the DNA TGCAGCGTTGAACCCGGGAGCCAAGGGGGCGAGCAGTACTTC. As protein: CSVEPGSQGGEQYF.

As for this clonotype: The conserved phenylalanine or tryptophan is not found at the CDR3 terminus, so this likely reflects a read error. The CDR3 nucleotides read TGTGCCAGCAGTTACCGGGATTCACCCCTCCACTCT. It specifies CASSYRDSPLHS. The chain couples TRBV6-5 to TRBJ1-6; D is unclear. Trimming removed 2 bases at V and 8 bases at J, with 4 bases between. Germline V gene sequence: CDR1 MNHEY, CDR2 SVGAGI. The CDR3 has 12 amino acids.

Many counts were recorded for this clonotype. CDR3 nucleotide sequence: TGTGCCAGCACTCCGGGTAAGGGGAACACTGAAGCTTTCTTT. Encoded protein: CASTPGKGNTEAFF. This rearrangement joins TRBV6-2 or TRBV6-3 to TRBJ1-1; D ambiguous. The CDR3 has 14 residues. Germline-derived CDR1 and CDR2 are MNHEY and SVGEGT. Trimming shortened V by 7 bases and J by 1 base, and 13 bases separated the two germline ends.

Remarks on this clonotype: A much larger clone lies a single base off, so this may be a read error. In DNA form, the CDR3 reads TGTGCCAGCAGCTTAGCGGGACTAGCGGAAACAGATACGCAGTATTTT. Translated, it gives CASSLAGLAETDTQYF. V gene TRBV7-2 combines with J gene TRBJ2-3, with 11 bases lining up with TRBD2. The CDR3 consists of 16 residues. V dropped 0 bases and J dropped 3; count of bases not matched to a gene: 2. Germline values: CDR1 SGHTA, CDR2 FQGNSA.

Ten or more counts support this clonotype. This chain links TRBV5-1 with TRBJ2-3, with 12 positions matching TRBD2. Germline CDR1 reads SGHRS; CDR2 reads YFSETQ. The CDR3 is 16 amino acids. The ends lost 0 bases at V and 3 bases at J; junction bases unmatched: 2. The CDR3 region is CASSLDLAGGTDTQYF. The CDR3 DNA follows: TGCGCCAGCAGCTTGGACCTAGCGGGAGGGACAGATACGCAGTATTTT.

This clonotype was seen ten or more times. This sequence joins TRBV3-1 and TRBJ1-1; 10 nucleotides line up with TRBD1. The CDR3 spans 17 residues. V was clipped by 4 bases and J by 0 bases; unmatched bases: 8. CDR1 and CDR2 from the germline V gene are LGHDT and YNNKEL (reference sequence). CDR3 region: CASSPPGTGALNTEAFF. The CDR3 DNA reads as TGTGCCAGCAGCCCCCCCGGGACAGGGGCTTTGAACACTGAAGCTTTCTTT. The variable domain in full, completed from reference TRBV3-1 and TRBJ1-1, reads DTAVSQTPKYLVTQMGNDKSIKCEQNLGHDTMYWYKQDSKKFLKIMFSYNNKELIINETVPNRFSPKSPDKAHLNLHINSLELGDSAVYFCASSPPGTGALNTEAFFGQGTRLTVV.

There are many counts of this clonotype. J is TRBJ2-1 and V is TRBV6-5, with 13 nucleotides matching TRBD2. The trim removed 2 bases at V and 6 bases at J, leaving 10 bases unmatched. This CDR3 region has 18 residues. Germline-derived CDR1 and CDR2 are MNHEY and SVGAGI. DNA of the CDR3: TGTGCCAGCAGTTACGGTATCTGGACTAGCGGGAGTAGCAATGAGCAGTTCTTC. Amino acid sequence: CASSYGIWTSGSSNEQFF.

This clonotype came up many times. The V and J genes are TRBV4-2 and TRBJ2-1, with 9 bases identical to TRBD2. This CDR3 region has 21 residues. Germline V lookup: CDR1 LGHNA, CDR2 YNFKEQ. V shed 1 base, J shed 0 bases, and the junction held 16 bases outside the gene matches. CDR3 amino acids: CASSQVGLVAGVLSSYNEQFF. As DNA, the CDR3 is TGTGCCAGCAGCCAAGTCGGGTTGGTAGCGGGAGTGCTTAGCTCCTACAATGAGCAGTTCTTC.

The gene calls are TRBV27 and TRBJ1-1; D remains unclear. V dropped 5 bases and J dropped 4 bases, with 20 bases sitting between them. From germline, CDR1 is MNHEY and CDR2 SMNVEV (reference sequence). CDR3 length equals 16 residues. This chain's CDR3 is CASSGQAVTWGTEAFF. DNA for the CDR3: TGTGCCAGCAGTGGGCAGGCCGTAACCTGGGGCACTGAAGCTTTCTTT.